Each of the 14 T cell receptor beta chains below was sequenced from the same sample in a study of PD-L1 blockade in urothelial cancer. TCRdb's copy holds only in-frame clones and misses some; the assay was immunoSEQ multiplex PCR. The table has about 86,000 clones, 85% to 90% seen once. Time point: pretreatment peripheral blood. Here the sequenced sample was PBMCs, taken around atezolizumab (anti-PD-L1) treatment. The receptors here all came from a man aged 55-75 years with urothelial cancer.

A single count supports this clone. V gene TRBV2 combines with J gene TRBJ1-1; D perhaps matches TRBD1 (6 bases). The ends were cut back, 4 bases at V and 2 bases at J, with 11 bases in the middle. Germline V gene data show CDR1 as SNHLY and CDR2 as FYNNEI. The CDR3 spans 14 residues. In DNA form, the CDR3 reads TGTGCCAGCAGTGTTTTGACAGGAAACACTGAAGCTTTCTTT. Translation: CASSVLTGNTEAFF. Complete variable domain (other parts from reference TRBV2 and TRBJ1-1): EPEVTQTPSHQVTQMGQEVILRCVPISNHLYFYWYRQILGQKVEFLVSFYNNEISEKSEIFDDQFSVERPDGSNFTLKIRSTKLEDSAMYFCASSVLTGNTEAFFGQGTRLTVV.

The CDR3 spells CASSFGGTSVPDTQYF. The DNA of the CDR3 is TGTGCCAGCAGTTTTGGGGGGACTAGCGTTCCAGATACGCAGTATTTT. This chain uses TRBV11-3 with TRBJ2-3; TRBD2 matches 10 bases. This CDR3 has 16 residues. Germline V gene data show CDR1 as SGHNT and CDR2 as YENEEA. V trimming: 6 bases; J trimming: 4 bases; junction bases outside the gene matches: 10.

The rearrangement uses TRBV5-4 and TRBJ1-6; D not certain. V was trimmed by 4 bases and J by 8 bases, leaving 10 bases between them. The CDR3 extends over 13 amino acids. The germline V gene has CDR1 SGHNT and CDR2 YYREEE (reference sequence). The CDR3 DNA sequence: TGTGCCAGCAGCCGTCAGTTGGATTCACCCCTCCACTTT. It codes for CASSRQLDSPLHF.

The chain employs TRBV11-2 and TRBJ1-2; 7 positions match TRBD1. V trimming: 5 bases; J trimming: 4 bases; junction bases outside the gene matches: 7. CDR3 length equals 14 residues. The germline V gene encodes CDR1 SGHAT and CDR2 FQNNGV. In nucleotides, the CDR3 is TGTGCCAGCAGCGTACCCGGGACAGTCTATGGCTACACCTTC. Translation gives CASSVPGTVYGYTF.

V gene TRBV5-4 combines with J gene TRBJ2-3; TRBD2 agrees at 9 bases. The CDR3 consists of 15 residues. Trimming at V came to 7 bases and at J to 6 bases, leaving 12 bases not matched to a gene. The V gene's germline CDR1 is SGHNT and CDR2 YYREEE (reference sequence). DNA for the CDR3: TGTGCCAGCGTCTTGGCTAGCGGGATTCGGGATACGCAGTATTTT. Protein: CASVLASGIRDTQYF.

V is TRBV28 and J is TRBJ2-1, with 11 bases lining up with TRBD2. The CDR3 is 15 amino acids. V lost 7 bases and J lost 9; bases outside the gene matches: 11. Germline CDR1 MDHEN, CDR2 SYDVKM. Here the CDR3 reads CASNAGLAGQTEQFF. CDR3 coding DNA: TGTGCCAGCAACGCCGGACTAGCGGGCCAGACTGAGCAGTTCTTC.

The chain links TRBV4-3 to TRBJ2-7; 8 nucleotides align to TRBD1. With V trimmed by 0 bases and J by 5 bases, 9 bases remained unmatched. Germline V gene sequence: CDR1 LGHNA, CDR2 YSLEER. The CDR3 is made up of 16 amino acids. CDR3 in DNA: TGCGCCAGCAGCCAAGAGGCGACAGGGGTGAGGGACGAGCAGTACTTC. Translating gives CASSQEATGVRDEQYF.

The CDR3 DNA is TGCGCCAGCAGTTCATTAGCGGGGGCCTCTGGGGCCAACGTCCTGACTTTC. It encodes CASSSLAGASGANVLTF. The rearrangement joins TRBV5-1 to TRBJ2-6; TRBD2 agrees at 9 bases. Germline-derived CDR1 and CDR2 are SGHRS and YFSETQ. J was trimmed by 0 bases and V by 5 bases; bases with no gene match: 6. The length of the CDR3 is 17 residues.

The CDR3 spells CAWSVLGHGNTIYF. In nucleotides, the CDR3 is TGTGCCTGGAGTGTACTTGGCCACGGGAACACCATATATTTT. V is TRBV30 and J is TRBJ1-3; D remains ambiguous. CDR1 GTSNPN and CDR2 SVGIG come from the germline V gene (reference sequence). Deletions cut 0 bases from V and 7 bases from J, with 13 bases between. This CDR3 region has 14 residues.

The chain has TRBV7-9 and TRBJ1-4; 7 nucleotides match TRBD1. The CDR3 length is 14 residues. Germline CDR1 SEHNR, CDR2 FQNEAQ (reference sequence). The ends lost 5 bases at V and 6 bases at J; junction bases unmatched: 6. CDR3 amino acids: CASSTTGSDEKLFF. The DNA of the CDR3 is TGTGCCAGCAGCACGACAGGGAGTGATGAAAAACTGTTTTTT.

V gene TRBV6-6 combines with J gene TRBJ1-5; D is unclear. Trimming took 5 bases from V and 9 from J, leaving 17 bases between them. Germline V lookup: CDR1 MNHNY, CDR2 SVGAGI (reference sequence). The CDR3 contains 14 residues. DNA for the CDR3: TGTGCCAGCAGTATAAGACAAGAGATCCCGCCCCAGCATTTT. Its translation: CASSIRQEIPPQHF.

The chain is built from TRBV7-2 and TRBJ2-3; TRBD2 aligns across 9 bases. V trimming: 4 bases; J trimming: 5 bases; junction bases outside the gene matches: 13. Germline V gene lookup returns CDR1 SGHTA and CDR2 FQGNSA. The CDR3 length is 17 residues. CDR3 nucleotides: TGTGCCAGCAGCTCCCGGGGTAGCGGGGGCCTGGGAGATACGCAGTATTTT. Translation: CASSSRGSGGLGDTQYF.

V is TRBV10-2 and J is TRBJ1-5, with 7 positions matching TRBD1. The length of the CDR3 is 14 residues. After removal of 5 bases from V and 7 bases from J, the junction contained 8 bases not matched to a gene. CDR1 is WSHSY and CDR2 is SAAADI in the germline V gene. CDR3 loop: CASSSTGVGQPQHF. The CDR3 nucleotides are TGCGCCAGCAGTTCCACAGGGGTAGGACAGCCCCAGCATTTT.

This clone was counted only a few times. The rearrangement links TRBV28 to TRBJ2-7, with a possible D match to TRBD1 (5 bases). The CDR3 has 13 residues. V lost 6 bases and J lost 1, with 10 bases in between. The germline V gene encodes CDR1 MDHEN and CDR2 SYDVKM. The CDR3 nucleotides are TGTGCCAGCAGGACAGCTACGTCCTACGAGCAGTACTTC. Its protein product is CASRTATSYEQYF.